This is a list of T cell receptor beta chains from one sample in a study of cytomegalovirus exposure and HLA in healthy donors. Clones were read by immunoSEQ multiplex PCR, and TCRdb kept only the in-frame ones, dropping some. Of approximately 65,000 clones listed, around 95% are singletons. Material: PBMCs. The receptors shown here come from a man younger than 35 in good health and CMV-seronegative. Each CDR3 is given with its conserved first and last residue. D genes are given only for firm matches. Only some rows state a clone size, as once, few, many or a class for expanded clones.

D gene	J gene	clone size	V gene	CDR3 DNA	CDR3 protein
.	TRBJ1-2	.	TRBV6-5	TGTGCCACCTTAGCTATTCAGGGGAATGGCTACACCTTC	CATLAIQGNGYTF
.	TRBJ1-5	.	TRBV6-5	TGTGCCAGCAGTTACCTGGCAGGGAATCAGCCCCAGCATTTT	CASSYLAGNQPQHF
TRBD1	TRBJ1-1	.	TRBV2	TGTGCCAGCAGTGAATTTCCGGACAGGGGGACAGCTTTCTTT	CASSEFPDRGTAFF
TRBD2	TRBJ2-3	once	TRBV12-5	TGTGCTAGTGGTTTGGGTTCTAGCGGATCTAGCACAGATACGCAGTATTTT	CASGLGSSGSSTDTQYF
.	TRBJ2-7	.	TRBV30	TGTGCCTGGAGTGTATCTCACGAGCAGTACTTC	CAWSVSHEQYF
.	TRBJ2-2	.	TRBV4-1	TGCGCCAGCAGCCAAGAACCTAGAACCGGGGAGCTGTTTTTT	CASSQEPRTGELFF
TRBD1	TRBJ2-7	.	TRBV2	TGTGCCAGCAGTCAGGGGGCCCACGAGCAGTACTTC	CASSQGAHEQYF
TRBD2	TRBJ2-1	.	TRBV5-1	TGCGCCAGCAGCCCGCCTGGACTAGCCTACAATGAGCAGTTCTTC	CASSPPGLAYNEQFF
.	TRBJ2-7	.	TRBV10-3	TGTGCCATCAAGGCAGAGATACGTCAGGGTATAGCCTACGAGCAGTACTTC	CAIKAEIRQGIAYEQYF
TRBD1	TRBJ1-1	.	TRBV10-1	TGCGCCAGCAGCGAGCTAGGCCGGGACAGTCTAACTCTTGAATGGACTGAAGCTTTCTTT	CASSELGRDSLTLEWTEAFF
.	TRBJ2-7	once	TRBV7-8	TGTGCCAGCAGCTTAGCGGTACTATCCTACGAGCAGTACTTC	CASSLAVLSYEQYF
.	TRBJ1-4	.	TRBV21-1	TGTGCCAGCAGGATACAGGGGAATGCAACTAATGAAAAACTGTTTTTT	CASRIQGNATNEKLFF
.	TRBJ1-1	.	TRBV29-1	TGCAGCGTTGGGGGAGGGGAGAACACTGAAGCTTTCTTT	CSVGGGENTEAFF
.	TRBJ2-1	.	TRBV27	TGTGCCAGCAGTCCGGGACTCACTGACAATGAGCAGTTCTTC	CASSPGLTDNEQFF
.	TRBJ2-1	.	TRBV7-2	TGTGCCAGCAGCTTAGTCTCTGCCAGCTACAATGAGCAGTTCTTC	CASSLVSASYNEQFF
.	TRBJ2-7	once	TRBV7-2	TGTGCCAGCAGCTTAACAGGGTGGGAGCAGTACTTC	CASSLTGWEQYF
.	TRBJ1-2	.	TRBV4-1	TGCGCCAGCAGCCACCTGCCCGGAGGCAACTATGGCTACACCTTC	CASSHLPGGNYGYTF
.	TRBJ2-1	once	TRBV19	TGTGCCAGTAGTCATCTAAGCGGGACACTCTACTACAATGAGCAGTTCTTC	CASSHLSGTLYYNEQFF
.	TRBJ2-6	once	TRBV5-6	TGTGCCAGCAGCTTCATGCGGGCCGGGGCCAACGTCCTGACTTTC	CASSFMRAGANVLTF
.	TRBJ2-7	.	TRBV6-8	TGTGCCAGCAGGCCCCGACAGGTCTTACAACACTACGAGCAGTACTTC	CASRPRQVLQHYEQYF
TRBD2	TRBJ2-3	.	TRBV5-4	TGTGCCAGCAGCTTGGGAGCGGGAGGGCCCGGCACAGATACGCAGTATTTT	CASSLGAGGPGTDTQYF
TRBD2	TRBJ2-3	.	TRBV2	TGTGCCAGCAGTGAACTGGCGGGAGGGAGAGGCACGCAGTATTTT	CASSELAGGRGTQYF
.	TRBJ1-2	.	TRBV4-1	TGCGCCAGCAGCCAAGATGGCCAGGGAAACTATGGCTACACCTTC	CASSQDGQGNYGYTF
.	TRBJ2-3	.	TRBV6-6	TGTGCCAGCAGTAAGCCGGGACATCGCACAGATACGCAGTATTTT	CASSKPGHRTDTQYF
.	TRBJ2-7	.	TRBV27	TGTGCCAGCACCGAAGGGGCCTCGCTCTACGAGCAGTACTTC	CASTEGASLYEQYF
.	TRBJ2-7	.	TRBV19	TGTGCCAGTAGTATAGGGACGGGAAGCTACGAGCAGTACTTC	CASSIGTGSYEQYF
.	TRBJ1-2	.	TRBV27	TGTGCCAGCAGCCTGGGACATGACTATGGCTACACCTTC	CASSLGHDYGYTF
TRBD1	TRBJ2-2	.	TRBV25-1	TGTGCCAGCAGTGAATCCGGGACAGGGTCTGGCGGGGAGCTGTTTTTT	CASSESGTGSGGELFF
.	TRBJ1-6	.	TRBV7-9	TGTGCCAGCAGCTTAGGACAGAGCTCCTATAATTCACCCCTCCACTTT	CASSLGQSSYNSPLHF
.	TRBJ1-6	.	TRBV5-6	TGTGCCAGCAGTTCGGTCCCGCTTAATTCACCCCTCCACTTT	CASSSVPLNSPLHF
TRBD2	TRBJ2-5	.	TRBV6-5	TGTGCCAGCAGTTACCTAGCGGAAGAGACCCAGTACTTC	CASSYLAEETQYF
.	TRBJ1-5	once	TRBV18	TGTGCCAGCTCATCCTCTAAAGGACAGCCCTATAGCAATCAGCCCCAGCATTTT	CASSSSKGQPYSNQPQHF
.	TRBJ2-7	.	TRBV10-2	TGCGCCAGCAGTGAAATAGGAGGGCCTGGTTTGCCCGAGCAGTACTTC	CASSEIGGPGLPEQYF
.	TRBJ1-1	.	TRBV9	TGTGCCAGCAGCCCTAAGGGGGTGGGCGGTGAAGCTTTCTTT	CASSPKGVGGEAFF
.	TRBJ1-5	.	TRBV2	TGTGCCAGCCAGAGACAGAACAATCAGCCCCAGCATTTT	CASQRQNNQPQHF
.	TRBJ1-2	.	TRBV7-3	TGTGCCAGCAGCTTAGAGGGAACCTATGGCTACACCTTC	CASSLEGTYGYTF
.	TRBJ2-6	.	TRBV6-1	TGTGCCAGCTCTGCTGGGGCCAACGTCCTGACTTTC	CASSAGANVLTF
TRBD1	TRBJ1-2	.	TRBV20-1	TGCAGTGCCCCGGGACAGGGGAGCTACACCTTC	CSAPGQGSYTF